This TCR beta chain stems from a study of long-term antiretroviral therapy in people with HIV. Samples were assayed with immunoSEQ v3.0 at survey level. Using immunoSEQ multiplex PCR, the repertoire was profiled, and TCRdb retains in-frame clones only, with some absent. The data hold about 40,000 clones, with approximately 87% observed a single time. With V trimmed by 4 bases and J by 3 bases, 10 bases remained unmatched. From germline, CDR1 is KGHSH and CDR2 LQKENI. This CDR3 comprises 17 residues. Here the sequenced sample was unsorted PBMCs, taken 1.2 years after starting antiretroviral therapy. This receptor was identified in a woman aged 45 to 65 with HIV. The chain couples TRBV18 to TRBJ2-5, with 11 nucleotides matching TRBD2. This CDR3 is CASSQIVASGGKETQYF. CDR3 in DNA: TGTGCCAGCTCACAAATCGTGGCTAGCGGGGGGAAAGAGACCCAGTACTTC.